The clone carrying this T cell receptor (beta chain) was seen only a few times. What it recognizes is unknown. This sample is part of a study of T cells in Graves' hyperthyroidism and ophthalmopathy. Whole-study findings and limits: Separation of ophthalmopathy from stable hyperthyroidism was achieved by a 13 V-J model.

V lost 4 bases and J lost 4, with 15 bases in between. The CDR3 is made up of 14 amino acids. In germline, CDR1 is SGHRS, CDR2 YFSETQ. Hyperthyroidism in the patients, aged 18 to 65, was newly diagnosed and under 2 months in duration. The diagnoses drew upon clinical symptoms, serum thyroxine and TRAb, thyroid ultrasound and orbital computed tomography. The sample of blood was obtained at first hyperthyroidism diagnosis (before any ophthalmopathy symptoms). Amplification of TCR beta CDR3 regions was performed using RNA transcripts as template. The primer set for the first-round RT-PCR of the TCR CDR3 was HTBI. TCRdb ran MiXCR on the multiplex PCR reads and lists one entry per CDR3 protein. In the table there are approximately 260,000 distinct CDR3 sequences, around 15% of which are singletons.

V gene TRBV5-1 combines with J gene TRBJ2-7; D is unclear. What was sequenced was blood. The clonotype originates from a woman between 45 and 65 years old with Graves' hyperthyroidism that later progressed to Graves' ophthalmopathy. DNA for the CDR3: TGCGCCAGCAGCCTGTCTAGTGTAGGGTACGAGCAGTACTTC. Translating gives CASSLSSVGYEQYF. Drawing the rest from reference TRBV5-1 and TRBJ2-7, the complete variable domain is KAGVTQTPRYLIKTRGQQVTLSCSPISGHRSVSWYQQTPGQGLQFLFEYFSETQRNKGNFPGRFSGRQFSNSRSEMNVSTLELGDSALYLCASSLSSVGYEQYFGPGTRLTVT.